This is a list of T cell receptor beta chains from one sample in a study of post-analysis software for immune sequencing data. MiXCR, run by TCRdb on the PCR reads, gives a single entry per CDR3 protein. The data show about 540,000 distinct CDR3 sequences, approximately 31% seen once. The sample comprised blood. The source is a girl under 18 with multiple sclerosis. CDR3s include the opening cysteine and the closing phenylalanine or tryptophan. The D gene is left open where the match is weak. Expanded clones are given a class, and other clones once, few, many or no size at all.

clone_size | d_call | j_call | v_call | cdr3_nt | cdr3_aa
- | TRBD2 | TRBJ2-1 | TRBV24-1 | TGTGCCACCAGTGATCCGGGACTAGCGGGGGGGCTTCGTTACAATGAGCAGTTCTTC | CATSDPGLAGGLRYNEQFF
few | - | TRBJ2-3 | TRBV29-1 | TGCAGCGTTGCCTCCACGGTTACTAGCACAGATACGCAGTATTTT | CSVASTVTSTDTQYF
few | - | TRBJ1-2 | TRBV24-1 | TGTGCCACCAGTGATTTCCCCTTTTATGGCTACACCTTC | CATSDFPFYGYTF
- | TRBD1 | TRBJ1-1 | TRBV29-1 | TGCAGCGTAGGGGAGGGGGCATGGACTGAAGCTTTCTTT | CSVGEGAWTEAFF
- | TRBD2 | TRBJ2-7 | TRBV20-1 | TGCAGTGCTAGAAGCGGGAGTCTGATCCTCTACGAGCAGTACTTC | CSARSGSLILYEQYF
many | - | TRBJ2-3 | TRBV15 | TGTGCCACCAGCAGAGGAAGGGATACGCAGTATTTT | CATSRGRDTQYF
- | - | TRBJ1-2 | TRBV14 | TGTGCCAGCAGCCAAGGCAGGATCTATGGCTACACCTTC | CASSQGRIYGYTF
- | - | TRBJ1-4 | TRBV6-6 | TGTGCCAGCAGTTATGATAAGGCAACTAATGAAGAACTGTTTTTT | CASSYDKATNEELFF
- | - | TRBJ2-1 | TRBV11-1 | TGTGCCAGCAGCTTACGGACGGCAAGTGAGCAGTTCTTC | CASSLRTASEQFF
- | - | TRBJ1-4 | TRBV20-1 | TGCAGTGCTCCCCGACGGGGGTTCAATGAAAAACTGTTTTTT | CSAPRRGFNEKLFF
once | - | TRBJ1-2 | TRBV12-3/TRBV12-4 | TGTGCCAGCAGCCATCCAACAGCCCCCTATGGCTGCACCTTC | CASSHPTAPYGCTF
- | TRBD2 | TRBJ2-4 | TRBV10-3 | TGTGCCATCAGTGAGAGGTTAGCGGGGGGGCCGACCAAAAACATTCAGTACTTC | CAISERLAGGPTKNIQYF
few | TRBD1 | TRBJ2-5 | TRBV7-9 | TGTGCCAGCAGCCCGGGGACAGCCTTACAAGAGACCCAGTACTTC | CASSPGTALQETQYF
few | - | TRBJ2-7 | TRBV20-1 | TGCAGTGCTAGCAGCCCCGGGACATATTCCTACGAGCAGTACTTC | CSASSPGTYSYEQYF
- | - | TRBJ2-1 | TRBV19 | TGTGCCAGTAGTATAGACCCCAGCCACTACAATGAGCAGTTCTTC | CASSIDPSHYNEQFF
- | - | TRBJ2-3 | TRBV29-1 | TGCAGCGTTGGTACCGGTTGGGCTGATACGCAGTATTTT | CSVGTGWADTQYF
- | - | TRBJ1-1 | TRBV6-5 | TGTGCCAGCAGTTACTCGAGGGCATTCATGAACACTGAAGCTTTCTTT | CASSYSRAFMNTEAFF
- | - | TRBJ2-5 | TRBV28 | TGTGCCAGCAGTTCCGGAGGGGGGCCACAAGAGACCCAGTACTTC | CASSSGGGPQETQYF
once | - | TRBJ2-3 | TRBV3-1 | TGTGCCAGCAGCCAAGGACAGGGACTAAGCACAGATACGCAGTATTTT | CASSQGQGLSTDTQYF
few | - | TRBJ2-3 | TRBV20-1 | TGCAGTGCTAGAGCCCGAGGCAGCGACACAGATACGCAGTATTTT | CSARARGSDTDTQYF
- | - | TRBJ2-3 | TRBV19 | TGTGCCAGTAGTATTGGCGGCACAGATACGCAGTATTTT | CASSIGGTDTQYF
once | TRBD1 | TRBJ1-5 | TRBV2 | TGTGCCAGCAGGACAGGGGTGGAGCAGCCCCAGCATTTT | CASRTGVEQPQHF
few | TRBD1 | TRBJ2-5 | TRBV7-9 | TGTGCCAGCGAAGGGACAGGGGGTAGGGAGACCCAGTACTTC | CASEGTGGRETQYF
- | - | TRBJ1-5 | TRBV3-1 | TGTGCCAGCAGCCAATCCGGGGTAATCAATCAGCCCCAGCATTTT | CASSQSGVINQPQHF
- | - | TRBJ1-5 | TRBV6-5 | TGTGCCAGCAGTCCAGCCGAGAACGTCCGGCCCCAGCATTTT | CASSPAENVRPQHF
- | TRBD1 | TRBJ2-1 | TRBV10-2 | TGCGCCAGCAGTGACCCACGATCCGGGACAGGGGCGGTCAATGAGCAGTTCTTC | CASSDPRSGTGAVNEQFF
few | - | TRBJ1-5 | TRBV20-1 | TGCAGTGCTACCGATAGCAATCAGCCCCAGCATTTT | CSATDSNQPQHF
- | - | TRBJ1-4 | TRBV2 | TGTGCCAGTTCCCCCGACCGGTATGAAAAACTGTTTTTT | CASSPDRYEKLFF
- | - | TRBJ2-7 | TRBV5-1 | TGCGCCAGCAGCCCGGGCAGGGGAAACGAGCAGTACTTC | CASSPGRGNEQYF
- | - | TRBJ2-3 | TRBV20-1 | TGCAGTGCTAGAGATGCCTCCTCAGATACGCAGTATTTT | CSARDASSDTQYF
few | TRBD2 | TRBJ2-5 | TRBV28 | TGTGCCAGCAGGGGGACTACCTCCTTTCCAGAGACCCAGTACTTC | CASRGTTSFPETQYF
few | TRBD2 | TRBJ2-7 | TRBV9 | TGTGCCAGCAGCCCTGCTCCCGGACTAGCGGACCCCTACGAGCAGTACTTC | CASSPAPGLADPYEQYF
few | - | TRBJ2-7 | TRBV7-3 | TGTGCCAGCAGCTTACGTCCTGACGGGGAGCAGTACTTC | CASSLRPDGEQYF
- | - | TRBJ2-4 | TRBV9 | TGTGCCAGCAGCCCGAGGCCTAGGACCACTCAGTACTTC | CASSPRPRTTQYF
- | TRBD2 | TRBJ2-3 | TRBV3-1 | TGTGCCAGCAGCCATGATTTGGCTAGCGGGGGGCCGGGAGGTACGCAGTATTTT | CASSHDLASGGPGGTQYF
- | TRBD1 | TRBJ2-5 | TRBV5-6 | TGTGCCAGCAGCTTGAAACAGGGGATAGAGACCCAGTACTTC | CASSLKQGIETQYF
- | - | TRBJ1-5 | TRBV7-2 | TGTGCCAGCAGCCCTTCCTACAATCAGCCCCAGCATTTT | CASSPSYNQPQHF
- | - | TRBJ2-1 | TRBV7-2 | TGTGCCAGCAGCTTCCCTGATGTCTCCAATGAGCAGTTCTTC | CASSFPDVSNEQFF
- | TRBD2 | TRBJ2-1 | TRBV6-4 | TGTGCCAGCAGTGCGACTAGCTGGGATGAGCAGTTCTTC | CASSATSWDEQFF
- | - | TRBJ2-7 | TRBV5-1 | TGCGCCAGCAGCTTGGCCGTCGAATACGAGCAGTACTTC | CASSLAVEYEQYF